This T cell receptor beta chain stems from a study of blood T cell repertoires in COVID-19. Overall study: Acute and convalescent COVID-19 specimens originated in the United States, Italy and Spain. T cells, B-cell-depleted T cells, or PBMCs supplied cDNA or gDNA.

As originally analysed: Reference gene primer amplification gave nucleated cell count estimates. TCRdb's copy holds only in-frame clones and misses some; the assay was immunoSEQ multiplex PCR. From that table come the V and J calls and clone size; the DNA was used to work out D and trimming. The repertoire holds 70,000 to 75,000 clones, with approximately 79% as singletons. This clonotype originated in a man in his sixties with active or convalescent COVID-19. Sequenced sample: peripheral blood.

The CDR3 DNA reads as TGTGCCAGCAGCCCCTCCGGTCGGGTCATGAACACTGAAGCTTTCTTT. This sequence encodes CASSPSGRVMNTEAFF. The J gene is TRBJ1-1, the V gene TRBV9; D gene uncertain. The V end was cut by 4 bases, the J end by 0 bases, with 16 bases between. Germline CDR1 SGDLS, CDR2 YYNGEE. The CDR3 spans 16 residues.